This record looks at one TCR beta chain sequence and its context. Its antigen is unidentified. This could be a read error, since a much larger clone is one nucleotide away. Newly diagnosed hyperthyroidism patients aged 18 to 65 years had disease lasting under 2 months. Exclusions: uncontrolled infection, other autoimmune disease, pregnancy, lactation. The sample is drawn from a study of T cells in Graves' hyperthyroidism and ophthalmopathy. General observations from the study: It was a median around 6 months before onset that the model predicted ophthalmopathy.

The investigators amplified TCR beta CDR3 regions from RNA transcripts. A set of HTBI primers served as the primers for a first-round RT-PCR of the TCR CDR3. TCRdb fed the multiplex PCR reads into MiXCR, producing one record per CDR3 protein. Altogether around 240,000 distinct CDR3 sequences are present, approximately 14% being singletons, with the ten largest covering roughly 13%. Between the trimmed V and J ends, which lost 6 bases and 4 bases, there was a span of 15 bases. This CDR3 is 15 amino acids long. Germline CDR1 is MDHEN and CDR2 is SYDVKM. The sample was blood. This sequence joins TRBV28 and TRBJ1-4; D is possibly TRBD1 (6 bases). The TCR originated in a middle-aged woman with Graves' hyperthyroidism that later progressed to Graves' ophthalmopathy. CDR3 region: CASRPPRGRNEKLFF. DNA for the CDR3: TGTGCCAGCAGACCCCCCAGGGGTCGTAATGAAAAACTGTTTTTT.